Presented here are 29 T cell receptor beta chains from one specimen sequenced in a study of cytomegalovirus exposure and HLA in healthy donors. Primers included in the PCR were 60 Vbeta and 13 Jbeta primers. Profiling relied on immunoSEQ multiplex PCR, and the TCRdb table lists in-frame clones only, not all of them. Of approximately 190,000 clones in the sample, 87% were seen once. The sample comprised PBMCs. The source is a young man in good health and CMV-seronegative.

The chain recombines TRBV19 with TRBJ1-5; 7 positions agree with TRBD1. The CDR3 covers 13 residues. Germline CDR1 LNHDA, CDR2 SQIVND (reference sequence). The ends lost 9 bases at V and 4 bases at J; junction bases unmatched: 6. CDR3 DNA sequence: TGTGCCAGCGTGGGGGACAGAAATCAGCCCCAGCATTTT. This translates into CASVGDRNQPQHF. Full variable domain (outside the CDR3, taken from reference TRBV19 and TRBJ1-5): DGGITQSPKYLFRKEGQNVTLSCEQNLNHDAMYWYRQDPGQGLRLIYYSQIVNDFQKGDIAEGYSVSREKKESFPLTVTSAQKNPTAFYLCASVGDRNQPQHFGDGTRLSIL.

The chain carries TRBV5-1 and TRBJ2-5; D ambiguous. The length of the CDR3 is 15 residues. V lost 0 bases to trimming and J lost 0 bases, with 9 bases between them. Germline lookup yields CDR1 SGHRS and CDR2 YFSETQ. CDR3 bases: TGCGCCAGCAGCTTGGGGCAGAAGTACCAAGAGACCCAGTACTTC. This codes for CASSLGQKYQETQYF. Based on the CDR3 plus reference TRBV5-1 and TRBJ2-5, the full variable domain is KAGVTQTPRYLIKTRGQQVTLSCSPISGHRSVSWYQQTPGQGLQFLFEYFSETQRNKGNFPGRFSGRQFSNSRSEMNVSTLELGDSALYLCASSLGQKYQETQYFGPGTRLLVL.

The V call is TRBV9, the J call TRBJ2-1, with unresolved D. Trimming left V 1 base short and J 3 bases short, with 5 bases between. Germline V gives CDR1 SGDLS, CDR2 YYNGEE. The CDR3 is made up of 13 amino acids. The CDR3 DNA follows: TGTGCCAGCAGCGTATCCTACTACAATGAGCAGTTCTTC. It is translated as CASSVSYYNEQFF. Drawing the rest from reference TRBV9 and TRBJ2-1, the complete variable domain is DSGVTQTPKHLITATGQRVTLRCSPRSGDLSVYWYQQSLDQGLQFLIQYYNGEERAKGNILERFSAQQFPDLHSELNLSSLELGDSALYFCASSVSYYNEQFFGPGTRLTVL.

The chain couples TRBV9 to TRBJ1-2; TRBD1 aligns across 9 bases. This CDR3 contains 15 residues. Germline CDR1 is SGDLS and CDR2 is YYNGEE. V lost 2 bases and J lost 4; bases outside the gene matches: 6. CDR3 region: CASSVGRTGVYGYTF. For the CDR3, the DNA is TGTGCCAGCAGCGTCGGTAGGACAGGGGTCTATGGCTACACCTTC.

V and J are TRBV5-6 and TRBJ2-5; maybe TRBD2 (5 bases). From germline, CDR1 is SGHDT and CDR2 YYEEEE. V shed 4 bases and J shed 14 bases, with 24 bases lying between them. This CDR3 comprises 14 residues. As DNA, the CDR3 is TGTGCCAGCAGCCCTATAGACCTGGACTCCAAGCCTTACTTC. Residues: CASSPIDLDSKPYF.

The CDR3 spells CASSQRGPAGGSDTQYF. In DNA form, the CDR3 reads TGTGCCAGCTCCCAGAGGGGTCCAGCGGGGGGCTCAGATACGCAGTATTTT. The V call is TRBV11-3, the J call TRBJ2-3, with 9 bases matching TRBD2. This CDR3 contains 17 residues. V shed 8 bases and J 4 bases; nucleotides not matched to a gene: 16. Per the germline V gene, CDR1 is SGHNT and CDR2 is YENEEA.

Concerning this clone itself: This CDR3 is also generated by other DNA sequences in the sample. The genes are TRBV25-1 and TRBJ2-7; 7 nucleotides match TRBD1. Looked up from germline, CDR1 is MGHDK and CDR2 is SYGVNS. The CDR3 length is 15 residues. V lost 5 bases and J lost 0; bases outside the gene matches: 7. CDR3 protein: CASSPRTGLSYEQYF. CDR3 bases: TGTGCCAGCAGTCCCCGGACAGGCCTCTCCTACGAGCAGTACTTC.

A single count supports this clone. The rearrangement uses TRBV2 and TRBJ2-7, with 12 nucleotides matching TRBD1. V shed 6 bases, J shed 6 bases, and the junction held 12 bases outside the gene matches. CDR3 length equals 16 residues. Germline CDR1 SNHLY, CDR2 FYNNEI. CDR3 amino acids: CASSARRGTGGGEQYF. The CDR3 nucleotides are TGTGCCAGCAGCGCGCGTCGGGGGACAGGGGGCGGCGAGCAGTACTTC.

The chain has TRBV27 and TRBJ2-7; tentatively, D is TRBD1 (6 bases). The ends were cut back, 3 bases at V and 4 bases at J, with 13 bases in the middle. The CDR3 is 14 residues long. Germline loops: CDR1 MNHEY, CDR2 SMNVEV (reference sequence). The CDR3 region has the DNA TGTGCCAGCAGTTTGTCAGGGGTTAGGTACGAGCAGTACTTC. Amino acids: CASSLSGVRYEQYF.

This clone was found once. The genes are TRBV7-9 and TRBJ2-7; 9 nucleotides match TRBD2. The germline V gene has CDR1 SEHNR and CDR2 FQNEAQ (reference sequence). V trimming: 4 bases; J trimming: 7 bases; junction bases outside the gene matches: 5. CDR3 length: 13 residues. In DNA form, the CDR3 reads TGTGCCAGCAGCTCCTTAGCGGGAGAAGAGCAGTACTTC. It is translated as CASSSLAGEEQYF. The variable domain in full, completed from reference TRBV7-9 and TRBJ2-7, reads DTGVSQNPRHKITKRGQNVTFRCDPISEHNRLYWYRQTLGQGPEFLTYFQNEAQLEKSRLLSDRFSAERPKGSFSTLEIQRTEQGDSAMYLCASSSLAGEEQYFGPGTRLTVT.

The chain uses TRBV4-1 and TRBJ2-7, with 13 bases fitting TRBD2. V shed 3 bases and J 0 bases; nucleotides not matched to a gene: 8. This CDR3 comprises 18 residues. Germline CDR1 MGHRA, CDR2 YSYEKL. CDR3 protein: CASSQGQGLAGRSYEQYF. As DNA, the CDR3 is TGCGCCAGCAGCCAGGGACAGGGACTAGCGGGACGCTCCTACGAGCAGTACTTC.

This chain links TRBV6-6 with TRBJ1-1; no reliable D call. This CDR3 is 12 amino acids long. Per the germline V gene, CDR1 is MNHNY and CDR2 is SVGAGI (reference sequence). V was trimmed by 8 bases and J by 1 base, leaving 8 bases between them. The DNA for the CDR3 is TGTGCCAGCCTTACTGGGAACACTGAAGCTTTCTTT. Translation gives CASLTGNTEAFF.

The chain is built from TRBV6-5 and TRBJ1-1; tentatively, D is TRBD1 (6 bases). Trimming shortened V by 8 bases and J by 9 bases, and 22 bases separated the two germline ends. The germline V gene has CDR1 MNHEY and CDR2 SVGAGI. There are 14 residues in the CDR3. In DNA, the CDR3 is TGTGCCAGCGGGGATGGGGGGGCGGGAAACCAAGCTTTCTTT. This codes for CASGDGGAGNQAFF.

V and J are TRBV4-1 and TRBJ1-4; D gene uncertain. Germline-derived CDR1 and CDR2 are MGHRA and YSYEKL. V gave up 3 bases and J gave up 8 bases, with 16 bases separating them. The CDR3 contains 15 residues. CDR3 region: CASSQTGVLVEKLFF. The DNA for the CDR3 is TGCGCCAGCAGCCAGACTGGTGTCCTAGTGGAAAAACTGTTTTTT.

The chain uses TRBV7-8 and TRBJ2-3, with 9 positions matching TRBD1. V gave up 5 bases and J gave up 4 bases; unmatched junction bases: 4. The CDR3 has 14 residues. CDR1 and CDR2 (germline): SGHVS, FQNEAQ. CDR3 amino acids: CASSPTGGADTQYF. The CDR3 DNA reads as TGTGCCAGCAGCCCTACAGGGGGCGCAGATACGCAGTATTTT.

The rearrangement joins TRBV6-1 to TRBJ2-7; D might be TRBD2 (7 bases). V shed 3 bases and J shed 1 base, with 19 bases lying between them. The germline gives CDR1 MNHNS, CDR2 SASEGT. CDR3 size: 17 residues. This CDR3 is CASSDAPWGGESYEQYF. In nucleotides, the CDR3 is TGTGCCAGCAGTGACGCCCCTTGGGGGGGCGAGTCCTACGAGCAGTACTTC.

This clone was picked up a small number of times. The chain carries TRBV28 and TRBJ2-7, with 10 positions matching TRBD2. J was trimmed by 2 bases and V by 7 bases; bases with no gene match: 5. Germline loops: CDR1 MDHEN, CDR2 SYDVKM. The CDR3 is 14 amino acids. DNA of the CDR3: TGTGCCAGCACCCAAAGCGGGGGGGCCTACGAGCAGTACTTC. This codes for CASTQSGGAYEQYF.

The genes are TRBV5-5 and TRBJ1-5; D is perhaps TRBD1 (6 bases). Germline lookup yields CDR1 SGHKS and CDR2 YYEKEE (reference sequence). Deletions cut 4 bases from V and 7 bases from J, with 18 bases between. The CDR3 spans 15 residues. CDR3: CASSVTGFFEQPQHF. DNA of the CDR3: TGTGCCAGCAGCGTTACAGGGTTTTTCGAACAGCCCCAGCATTTT.

The chain employs TRBV18 and TRBJ2-7, with a tentative D call TRBD2 (6 bases). V was cut by 5 bases and J by 3 bases, with 11 bases left in between. The germline V gene has CDR1 KGHSH and CDR2 LQKENI. CDR3 size: 13 residues. CDR3 nucleotide sequence: TGTGCCAGCTCAGCCACCGGGAGCTACGAGCAGTACTTC. Protein: CASSATGSYEQYF.

V and J are TRBV29-1 and TRBJ1-1, with 7 bases aligning to TRBD1. CDR1 is SQVTM and CDR2 is ANQGSEA in the germline V gene. J lost 0 bases, V lost 7 bases, and 5 bases had no gene match. This CDR3 is 13 amino acids long. The CDR3 reads CSGQGSLNTEAFF. For the CDR3, the DNA is TGCAGCGGACAGGGTTCATTGAACACTGAAGCTTTCTTT.

The chain combines TRBV7-9 with TRBJ1-1; no clear D gene. The CDR3 consists of 15 residues. The germline V gene encodes CDR1 SEHNR and CDR2 FQNEAQ (reference sequence). V shed 0 bases and J shed 1 base, with 9 bases lying between them. CDR3 DNA sequence: TGTGCCAGCAGCTTAGCGGCGGGCCCGAACACTGAAGCTTTCTTT. It is translated as CASSLAAGPNTEAFF.

The chain uses TRBV5-1 and TRBJ2-3; TRBD2 matches 7 bases. Germline loops: CDR1 SGHRS, CDR2 YFSETQ. The length of the CDR3 is 16 residues. J gave up 2 bases and V 0 bases, and 6 bases lay outside the gene matches. The DNA for the CDR3 is TGCGCCAGCAGCTTGGCAAGTAGCGGGCACACAGATACGCAGTATTTT. Its protein is CASSLASSGHTDTQYF.

The chain couples TRBV11-2 to TRBJ1-1, with D unclear. V was pared by 5 bases and J by 0 bases, with 10 bases between. Germline CDR1 SGHAT, CDR2 FQNNGV. The CDR3 sequence is 14 residues long. CDR3 coding DNA: TGTGCCAGCAGCCACCCGGCGGTGAACACTGAAGCTTTCTTT. Residues: CASSHPAVNTEAFF.

The gene calls are TRBV29-1 and TRBJ2-5, with 11 bases identical to TRBD2. CDR3 size: 13 residues. Germline V gene data show CDR1 as SQVTM and CDR2 as ANQGSEA. CDR3 region: CGASGRSGETQYF. DNA of the CDR3: TGCGGCGCTAGCGGGAGGTCTGGAGAGACCCAGTACTTC.

This chain links TRBV29-1 with TRBJ2-3, with D perhaps TRBD1 (5 bases). V was clipped by 1 base and J by 7 bases, with 21 bases between them. The CDR3 extends over 16 amino acids. Germline CDR1 SQVTM, CDR2 ANQGSEA. CDR3 protein: CSVEGRGGQALNTQYF. CDR3 bases: TGCAGCGTTGAAGGGAGAGGCGGACAAGCCCTTAATACGCAGTATTTT.

V gene TRBV5-4 combines with J gene TRBJ2-3, with 9 positions matching TRBD2. V was pared by 5 bases and J by 6 bases, with 10 bases of the junction left unmatched. CDR3 length: 15 residues. CDR1 SGHNT and CDR2 YYREEE come from the germline V gene (reference sequence). CDR3 coding DNA: TGTGCCAGCAGGGTGCGGGGGGGCCATAGGGATACGCAGTATTTT. Amino acids: CASRVRGGHRDTQYF.

The V gene is TRBV5-1, the J gene TRBJ1-1; the match to TRBD1 covers 9 bases. J gave up 4 bases and V 4 bases, and 2 bases lay outside the gene matches. CDR1 and CDR2 (germline): SGHRS, YFSETQ. There are 13 residues in the CDR3. CDR3 nucleotide sequence: TGCGCCAGCAGCAAGGACAGGGGCACTGAAGCTTTCTTT. Its translation: CASSKDRGTEAFF.

The chain employs TRBV19 and TRBJ1-2; TRBD1 might be the D (6 bases). Per the germline V gene, CDR1 is LNHDA and CDR2 is SQIVND (reference sequence). Trimming shortened V by 5 bases and J by 0 bases, and 7 bases separated the two germline ends. The CDR3 runs 13 residues. CDR3 residues: CASSRTANYGYTF. The CDR3, as DNA: TGTGCCAGTAGTCGGACAGCTAACTATGGCTACACCTTC.

The chain uses TRBV5-5 and TRBJ2-5, with 8 positions matching TRBD2. The germline V gene has CDR1 SGHKS and CDR2 YYEKEE (reference sequence). Trimming removed 7 bases from V and 4 bases from J; junction bases left unmatched: 9. CDR3 length: 14 amino acids. The CDR3 here is CASVPGLGGETQYF. The CDR3 bases are TGTGCCAGCGTCCCGGGACTAGGGGGAGAGACCCAGTACTTC.